These 14 T cell receptor beta chains came from one sample sequenced in a study of control samples from healthy donors and cancer patients (dated by TCRdb to 2020 to 2021). The library relied on the immunoSEQ multiplex PCR assay. TCRdb carries this immuneACCESS record with in-frame sequences only. Its versions omit some clonotypes, under half of them owing to an unresolved V gene in the studies checked, with the rest unexplained. Present in this sample are approximately 90,000 clones, about 87% of which were seen just once. Together, the top ten hold 13% to 15% of the sample. Sequenced sample: blood. These receptors were obtained from a woman in her 70s in good health.

The chain uses TRBV19 and TRBJ2-2; the D gene is possibly TRBD2 (6 bases). The CDR3 loop spans 14 amino acids. V was shortened by 6 bases and J by 4 bases, with 12 bases between the two germline ends. CDR1 LNHDA and CDR2 SQIVND come from the germline V gene (reference sequence). This chain's CDR3 is CASRRDSITGELFF. The CDR3 DNA reads as TGTGCCAGTAGGAGGGACTCTATCACCGGGGAGCTGTTTTTT.

The chain employs TRBV5-6 and TRBJ1-2, with TRBD1 as a possible D gene (6 bases). Per the germline V gene, CDR1 is SGHDT and CDR2 is YYEEEE. The ends were cut back, 2 bases at V and 0 bases at J, with 14 bases in the middle. This CDR3 spans 16 amino acids. The CDR3 loop is CASSFGQGSANYGYTF. Written as DNA, the CDR3 is TGTGCCAGCAGCTTTGGCCAGGGGTCTGCTAACTATGGCTACACCTTC.

The chain combines TRBV6-2 or TRBV6-3 with TRBJ2-2; the match to TRBD2 covers 14 bases. Germline CDR1 MNHEY, CDR2 SVGEGT. The CDR3 totals 18 residues. Trimming cost V 2 bases and J 6 bases; bases outside gene matches: 8. The CDR3: CASSYQTSGRASPGELFF. CDR3 DNA sequence: TGTGCCAGCAGTTACCAGACTAGCGGGAGGGCCAGTCCCGGGGAGCTGTTTTTT.

The genes are TRBV10-3 and TRBJ1-2; 7 bases agree with TRBD1. The germline V gene has CDR1 ENHRY and CDR2 SYGVKD. This CDR3 is 13 amino acids long. Trimming cost V 6 bases and J 7 bases; bases outside gene matches: 8. CDR3 sequence reads: CAIRQDREAGYTF. The CDR3 DNA follows: TGTGCCATCAGACAAGACAGGGAGGCTGGCTACACCTTC.

CDR3 loop: CASSLDGYEQYF. DNA for the CDR3: TGTGCCAGCAGCTTGGACGGCTACGAGCAGTACTTC. The chain carries TRBV5-4 and TRBJ2-7; D not resolved. V lost 0 bases, J lost 3 bases, and 4 bases lay in between. The CDR3 has 12 residues. Germline V lookup: CDR1 SGHNT, CDR2 YYREEE (reference sequence).

The chain links TRBV2 to TRBJ2-5; TRBD2 aligns across 10 bases. V trimming: 5 bases; J trimming: 3 bases; junction bases outside the gene matches: 6. The CDR3 length is 15 residues. Germline CDR1 reads SNHLY; CDR2 reads FYNNEI. The CDR3 is CASSNTGLAKETQYF. DNA for the CDR3: TGTGCCAGCAGTAATACGGGACTAGCGAAAGAGACCCAGTACTTC.

The gene calls are TRBV15 and TRBJ2-7; TRBD2 agrees at 8 bases. Looked up from germline, CDR1 is LNHNV and CDR2 is YYDKDF (reference sequence). The junction had 8 bases not matched to a gene; V was cut back by 3 bases and J by 1 base. The length of the CDR3 is 16 residues. CDR3 nucleotides: TGTGCCACCAGCAGGGGGGGGAGCGGGAGATCCTACGAGCAGTACTTC. This translates into CATSRGGSGRSYEQYF.

This CDR3 reads CSASQAALGEKLFF. For the CDR3, the DNA is TGCAGTGCTAGTCAGGCAGCCCTGGGGGAAAAACTGTTTTTT. The chain has TRBV20-1 and TRBJ1-4; D unclear. Germline V gives CDR1 DFQATT, CDR2 SNEGSKA (reference sequence). CDR3 length: 14 residues. With 3 bases removed from V and 8 bases from J, the gap between germline ends came to 16 bases.

The sample holds one count of this clone. The rearrangement links TRBV5-1 to TRBJ1-1, with 9 nucleotides matching TRBD1. After removal of 4 bases from V and 3 bases from J, the junction contained 7 bases not matched to a gene. Germline loops: CDR1 SGHRS, CDR2 YFSETQ. This CDR3 is built from 15 residues. This CDR3 reads CASSAAGTGHTEAFF. The CDR3 bases are TGCGCCAGCAGCGCTGCCGGGACAGGGCACACTGAAGCTTTCTTT. Looking up the rest from reference TRBV5-1 and TRBJ1-1 gives the full variable domain: KAGVTQTPRYLIKTRGQQVTLSCSPISGHRSVSWYQQTPGQGLQFLFEYFSETQRNKGNFPGRFSGRQFSNSRSEMNVSTLELGDSALYLCASSAAGTGHTEAFFGQGTRLTVV.

V gene TRBV6-5 combines with J gene TRBJ1-5; TRBD1 matches at 7 bases. The germline V gene encodes CDR1 MNHEY and CDR2 SVGAGI. Losses at the gene ends were 6 bases for V and 5 bases for J; bases not matched to a gene: 4. This CDR3 region has 13 residues. Written as DNA, the CDR3 is TGTGCCAGCAGCCCGGGGACAGATCAGCCCCAGCATTTT. Translating gives CASSPGTDQPQHF.

The CDR3 DNA reads TGTGCCACCCTTCTAGGGGACGGACCCTACGAGCAGTACTTC. Amino acid sequence: CATLLGDGPYEQYF. The chain combines TRBV10-3 with TRBJ2-7, with D perhaps being TRBD1 or TRBD2 (5 bases each). Trimming cost V 10 bases and J 2 bases, with 18 bases left between them. CDR3 length equals 14 residues. Germline V gene lookup returns CDR1 ENHRY and CDR2 SYGVKD.

The V call is TRBV2, the J call TRBJ1-4; D might be TRBD1 (5 bases). The germline V gene encodes CDR1 SNHLY and CDR2 FYNNEI. The germline V and J ends were trimmed by 6 bases and 0 bases, with 11 bases remaining between them. The CDR3 extends over 15 amino acids. CDR3 sequence: CASSLDSATNEKLFF. In DNA, the CDR3 is TGTGCCAGCAGCCTTGACAGCGCAACTAATGAAAAACTGTTTTTT.

The chain combines TRBV7-9 with TRBJ2-1; D ambiguous. Per germline, CDR1 SEHNR and CDR2 FQNEAQ (reference sequence). The CDR3 spans 15 residues. V dropped 1 base and J dropped 6 bases, with 13 bases sitting between them. CDR3 sequence (DNA): TGTGCCAGCAGCTTAGGCGTGACCTCGGCCAATGAGCAGTTCTTC. Its translation is CASSLGVTSANEQFF.

The rearrangement joins TRBV9 to TRBJ2-1, with no clear D. Trimming stripped 4 bases from V and 2 bases from J, with 13 bases between. CDR1 and CDR2 (germline): SGDLS, YYNGEE. This CDR3 comprises 15 residues. The CDR3 loop reads CASSPRTDAYNEQFF. DNA of the CDR3: TGTGCCAGCAGCCCCCGGACGGATGCCTACAATGAGCAGTTCTTC.